This T cell receptor beta chain appears in the sequencing data of a study of CD8+ T cells in alopecia areata. Whole-study findings and limits: Sequence data from scalp samples additionally include resident alphabeta T cells of normal skin. Across lesional scalp, and particularly alopecia totalis/universalis, clonality surpassed that of normal scalp.

This clone occurred a few times. Its antigen remains unknown. RNA was isolated and reverse transcribed to cDNA, the sequencing template. Repertoires were generated with immunoSEQ multiplex PCR, while TCRdb's copy carries only in-frame clones and drops some. The table lists roughly 64,000 clones, roughly 46% of them singletons, with roughly 47% in the top ten. The CDR3 runs 13 residues. The ends were cut back, 1 base at V and 4 bases at J, with 7 bases in the middle. Germline V CDR1 and CDR2: SGHRS, YFSETQ. The chain uses TRBV5-1 and TRBJ2-3; D call uncertain. The sequenced sample was NKG2D-low CD8+ T cells sorted from blood. The receptor's source is a human donor with alopecia areata. CDR3 residues: CASSLIWADTQYF. The CDR3 region has the DNA TGCGCCAGCAGCTTGATCTGGGCAGATACGCAGTATTTT.